The 27 T cell receptor beta chains reported below all come from one sample, sequenced in a study of cytomegalovirus exposure and HLA in healthy donors. TCRdb keeps only in-frame clones here, not all; method: immunoSEQ multiplex PCR. The sample holds about 43,000 clones, roughly 90% seen once. The sample was PBMCs. The receptors were sampled from a man in his late teens or twenties in good health and CMV-seronegative.

The chain uses TRBV28 and TRBJ2-6, with TRBD1 matching over 8 bases. In germline, CDR1 is MDHEN, CDR2 SYDVKM. The CDR3 loop spans 19 amino acids. Trimming at V came to 6 bases and at J to 0 bases, leaving 13 bases not matched to a gene. The CDR3 sequence: CASRSRTGSPSSGANVLTF. The CDR3 nucleotides read TGTGCCAGCAGATCCCGGACAGGGAGCCCCTCCTCTGGGGCCAACGTCCTGACTTTC.

The chain links TRBV11-2 to TRBJ2-2; 7 bases are shared with TRBD1. Looked up from germline, CDR1 is SGHAT and CDR2 is FQNNGV. CDR3 length: 15 residues. V lost 5 bases, J lost 4 bases, and 7 bases stayed unmatched. The chain's CDR3 is CASSPIRTGTGELFF. In DNA, the CDR3 is TGTGCCAGCAGCCCAATACGGACAGGCACCGGGGAGCTGTTTTTT.

The chain couples TRBV18 to TRBJ1-4; no definite D call. Deletions cut 3 bases from V and 11 bases from J, with 13 bases between. Germline lookup yields CDR1 KGHSH and CDR2 LQKENI. There are 13 residues in the CDR3. The CDR3 region has the DNA TGTGCCAGCTCACCGCCAGGTGTGCAGAAACTGTTTTTT. Its translation: CASSPPGVQKLFF. The complete variable domain, with remaining parts taken from reference TRBV18 and TRBJ1-4, reads NAGVMQNPRHLVRRRGQEARLRCSPMKGHSHVYWYRQLPEEGLKFMVYLQKENIIDESGMPKERFSAEFPKEGPSILRIQQVVRGDSAAYFCASSPPGVQKLFFGSGTQLSVL.

The chain has TRBV28 and TRBJ1-3; a possible D gene is TRBD1 (6 bases). The CDR3 has 15 residues. Per the germline V gene, CDR1 is MDHEN and CDR2 is SYDVKM. V was trimmed by 3 bases and J by 0 bases, leaving 9 bases between them. In DNA, the CDR3 is TGTGCCAGCAGTTTCAGGGGAAGCTCTGGAAACACCATATATTTT. Translation gives CASSFRGSSGNTIYF.

This chain uses TRBV5-1 with TRBJ2-7, with TRBD1 identical over 7 bases. The germline V gene has CDR1 SGHRS and CDR2 YFSETQ. The J segment lost 2 bases and the V segment lost 4 bases, leaving 12 bases of the junction unmatched. The CDR3 extends over 16 amino acids. The CDR3 DNA is TGCGCCAGCAGCCCAATAGACAGGGCTAACGCCTACGAGCAGTACTTC. Translation: CASSPIDRANAYEQYF.

The V and J genes are TRBV7-9 and TRBJ1-5; D possibly corresponds to TRBD1 (5 bases). The germline CDR1 and CDR2 sequences are SEHNR and FQNEAQ (reference sequence). The length of the CDR3 is 13 residues. V lost 5 bases and J lost 7, with 12 bases in between. CDR3 in DNA: TGTGCCAGCAGCCCCCCCGGGGGGCAGCCCCAGCATTTT. It codes for CASSPPGGQPQHF.

With respect to this clone: Other DNA sequences in this specimen translate into the identical CDR3. The chain uses TRBV18 and TRBJ2-5; TRBD1 matches 9 bases. The V gene end was trimmed by 5 bases and the J gene end by 5 bases; junction bases not matched to a gene: 6. Germline V lookup: CDR1 KGHSH, CDR2 LQKENI. CDR3 size: 14 residues. The CDR3 loop is CASSATGGRETQYF. In DNA form, the CDR3 reads TGTGCCAGCTCAGCGACAGGGGGACGGGAGACCCAGTACTTC.

This sequence joins TRBV2 and TRBJ1-5, with 8 bases that match TRBD1. Germline CDR1 SNHLY, CDR2 FYNNEI. The junction had 9 bases not matched to a gene; V was cut back by 7 bases and J by 1 base. The CDR3 is 16 residues long. Here the CDR3 reads CASNEQGGGSNQPQHF. CDR3 nucleotides: TGTGCCAGCAACGAACAGGGGGGTGGCAGCAATCAGCCCCAGCATTTT.

The chain couples TRBV29-1 to TRBJ1-1; TRBD1 matches 7 bases. Germline-derived CDR1 and CDR2 are SQVTM and ANQGSEA. The CDR3 length is 13 residues. V lost 4 bases and J lost 7; bases outside the gene matches: 9. Here the CDR3 DNA reads TGCAGCGTTGCAACAAGGGGGCTGTTTGAAGCTTTCTTT. It specifies CSVATRGLFEAFF.

The chain joins TRBV5-1 to TRBJ2-1; TRBD2 aligns across 7 bases. The CDR3 loop spans 16 amino acids. V dropped 6 bases and J dropped 1; count of bases not matched to a gene: 10. In germline, CDR1 is SGHRS, CDR2 YFSETQ. The CDR3 region is CASTPGRSASYNEQFF. The CDR3 DNA is TGCGCCAGCACCCCCGGGAGGTCCGCTTCCTACAATGAGCAGTTCTTC.

The chain joins TRBV5-1 to TRBJ1-6, with 8 bases fitting TRBD1. Germline V gene data show CDR1 as SGHRS and CDR2 as YFSETQ. V dropped 4 bases and J dropped 9; count of bases not matched to a gene: 12. The CDR3 extends over 16 amino acids. The CDR3 loop reads CASSPQTTGGASPLHF. The DNA for the CDR3 is TGCGCCAGCAGCCCCCAAACTACAGGGGGAGCTTCACCCCTCCACTTT. Full variable domain (outside the CDR3, taken from reference TRBV5-1 and TRBJ1-6): KAGVTQTPRYLIKTRGQQVTLSCSPISGHRSVSWYQQTPGQGLQFLFEYFSETQRNKGNFPGRFSGRQFSNSRSEMNVSTLELGDSALYLCASSPQTTGGASPLHFGNGTRLTVT.

The chain employs TRBV7-9 and TRBJ2-7; 12 bases fit TRBD1. The CDR3 totals 15 residues. Germline V gives CDR1 SEHNR, CDR2 FQNEAQ (reference sequence). With V trimmed by 0 bases and J by 6 bases, 3 bases remained unmatched. The CDR3 is CASSLAGQGAREQYF. As DNA, the CDR3 is TGTGCCAGCAGCTTAGCGGGACAGGGGGCTCGCGAGCAGTACTTC. Supplemented by reference TRBV7-9 and TRBJ2-7, the full variable domain reads DTGVSQNPRHKITKRGQNVTFRCDPISEHNRLYWYRQTLGQGPEFLTYFQNEAQLEKSRLLSDRFSAERPKGSFSTLEIQRTEQGDSAMYLCASSLAGQGAREQYFGPGTRLTVT.

The chain uses TRBV27 and TRBJ2-2, with TRBD1 matching over 9 bases. J was trimmed by 7 bases and V by 5 bases; bases with no gene match: 8. The CDR3 has 15 amino acids. Per the germline V gene, CDR1 is MNHEY and CDR2 is SMNVEV (reference sequence). The CDR3 coding sequence is TGTGCCAGCAGTGTGGGACAGGGAGGGGGCGGGGAGCTGTTTTTT. Translating it yields CASSVGQGGGGELFF.

The CDR3 is CASSVEGQGNIQYF. The CDR3 DNA reads TGTGCCAGCAGCGTAGAGGGACAGGGAAACATTCAGTACTTC. The rearrangement links TRBV9 to TRBJ2-4, with TRBD1 matching over 9 bases. From germline, CDR1 is SGDLS and CDR2 YYNGEE. The CDR3 has 14 amino acids. V lost 0 bases to trimming and J lost 6 bases; unmatched junction nucleotides: 1.

The rearrangement links TRBV19 to TRBJ1-4; the D is unclear. Trimming shortened V by 2 bases and J by 0 bases, and 7 bases separated the two germline ends. The CDR3 has 15 amino acids. Germline CDR1 is LNHDA and CDR2 is SQIVND (reference sequence). The CDR3 DNA follows: TGTGCCAGTAGTATACCGGTTGCAACTAATGAAAAACTGTTTTTT. This codes for CASSIPVATNEKLFF.

The rearrangement joins TRBV5-4 to TRBJ1-2; 7 bases line up with TRBD1. The CDR3 covers 15 residues. Germline values: CDR1 SGHNT, CDR2 YYREEE (reference sequence). Germline trimming cut 4 bases from V and 4 bases from J; bases unmatched to any gene: 10. CDR3 sequence: CASSPQTGPLYGYTF. The CDR3 nucleotides read TGTGCCAGCAGCCCGCAGACAGGGCCCCTCTATGGCTACACCTTC.

The chain combines TRBV2 with TRBJ2-7, with a possible D match to TRBD1 (6 bases). Germline CDR1 and CDR2: SNHLY and FYNNEI. V was pared by 6 bases and J by 2 bases, with 8 bases between. This CDR3 comprises 12 residues. CDR3 nucleotide sequence: TGTGCCAGCAGGGGGGCCCCCTACGAGCAGTACTTC. Protein product: CASRGAPYEQYF.

V usage is TRBV6-1 and J usage is TRBJ1-6; D gene ambiguous. Germline V gene lookup returns CDR1 MNHNS and CDR2 SASEGT. CDR3 size: 12 residues. With 4 bases removed from V and 6 bases from J, the gap between germline ends came to 4 bases. Here the CDR3 reads CASSAVNSPLHF. The CDR3 coding sequence is TGTGCCAGCAGTGCCGTTAATTCACCCCTCCACTTT.

The chain has TRBV9 and TRBJ1-4; no reliable D call. The CDR3 loop spans 15 amino acids. Trimming removed 1 base from V and 6 bases from J, with 13 bases in between. Germline CDR1 and CDR2: SGDLS and YYNGEE. The CDR3 DNA is TGTGCCAGCAGCGTACTCGGGTATTCGGATGAAAAACTGTTTTTT. It translates to CASSVLGYSDEKLFF.

V and J are TRBV5-6 and TRBJ2-3; 12 positions agree with TRBD2. With 5 bases clipped from V and 6 bases from J, the junction kept 7 bases outside the gene matches. There are 15 residues in the CDR3. Germline-derived CDR1 and CDR2 are SGHDT and YYEEEE. CDR3 residues: CASRFGLAGMDTQYF. DNA of the CDR3: TGTGCCAGCAGATTTGGACTAGCGGGAATGGATACGCAGTATTTT. The full variable domain, rest sourced from reference TRBV5-6 and TRBJ2-3, is DAGVTQSPTHLIKTRGQQVTLRCSPKSGHDTVSWYQQALGQGPQFIFQYYEEEERQRGNFPDRFSGHQFPNYSSELNVNALLLGDSALYLCASRFGLAGMDTQYFGPGTRLTVL.

The chain uses TRBV27 and TRBJ1-4; D call uncertain. Germline CDR1 reads MNHEY; CDR2 reads SMNVEV (reference sequence). V was cut by 6 bases and J by 7 bases, with 24 bases left in between. This CDR3 has 17 amino acids. For the CDR3, the DNA is TGTGCCAGCAGCTCGCCAGGCGGAGGTTTGGTGGGTGAAAAACTGTTTTTT. Protein product: CASSSPGGGLVGEKLFF.

The V call is TRBV5-1, the J call TRBJ2-7; D possibly corresponds to TRBD1 (6 bases). Per the germline V gene, CDR1 is SGHRS and CDR2 is YFSETQ. The CDR3 length is 15 residues. Trimming removed 4 bases at V and 3 bases at J, with 17 bases between. The CDR3 loop reads CASSPAGTQVYEQYF. CDR3 nucleotide sequence: TGCGCCAGCAGCCCGGCCGGGACACAAGTCTACGAGCAGTACTTC.

The chain joins TRBV28 to TRBJ2-7; tentative D call: TRBD2 (6 bases). CDR3 size: 15 residues. Germline lookup yields CDR1 MDHEN and CDR2 SYDVKM. With 7 bases removed from V and 2 bases from J, the gap between germline ends came to 18 bases. CDR3 bases: TGTGCCAGCATCCCTGGGGGAGGACTCCCCTACGAGCAGTACTTC. It is translated as CASIPGGGLPYEQYF. Drawing the rest from reference TRBV28 and TRBJ2-7, the complete variable domain is DVKVTQSSRYLVKRTGEKVFLECVQDMDHENMFWYRQDPGLGLRLIYFSYDVKMKEKGDIPEGYSVSREKKERFSLILESASTNQTSMYLCASIPGGGLPYEQYFGPGTRLTVT.

The chain couples TRBV19 to TRBJ2-2; 8 bases are a match to TRBD2. Germline assignment: CDR1 LNHDA and CDR2 SQIVND (reference sequence). The trim removed 0 bases at V and 5 bases at J, leaving 2 bases unmatched. The CDR3 has 15 amino acids. The DNA for the CDR3 is TGTGCCAGTAGTATAGAACTAGCGGTGACCGGGGAGCTGTTTTTT. This codes for CASSIELAVTGELFF. Using reference TRBV19 and TRBJ2-2 for the parts outside the CDR3, the full variable domain is DGGITQSPKYLFRKEGQNVTLSCEQNLNHDAMYWYRQDPGQGLRLIYYSQIVNDFQKGDIAEGYSVSREKKESFPLTVTSAQKNPTAFYLCASSIELAVTGELFFGEGSRLTVL.

The J gene is TRBJ2-2, the V gene TRBV7-2, with TRBD2 as a possible D gene (6 bases). Germline loops: CDR1 SGHTA, CDR2 FQGNSA. The V and J ends lost 4 bases and 4 bases respectively, with 13 bases between them. The CDR3 is 15 residues long. The CDR3 DNA reads TGTGCCAGCAGCTCTAGCGTCTTAGGCACCGGGGAGCTGTTTTTT. As protein: CASSSSVLGTGELFF.

This clone appeared once. The chain uses TRBV9 and TRBJ2-2; 8 positions agree with TRBD1. The germline gives CDR1 SGDLS, CDR2 YYNGEE. There are 16 residues in the CDR3. Losses at the gene ends were 3 bases for V and 5 bases for J; bases not matched to a gene: 9. The CDR3 DNA is TGTGCCAGCAGCGCTTTGGACAGGGTGGGGACCGGGGAGCTGTTTTTT. Encoded protein: CASSALDRVGTGELFF.

This chain's CDR3 is CASSTRGRGTEAFF. The CDR3 DNA reads TGTGCCAGCAGCACCCGGGGTCGGGGCACTGAAGCTTTCTTT. The J gene is TRBJ1-1, the V gene TRBV9; D remains unclear. The CDR3 covers 14 residues. Germline CDR1 and CDR2: SGDLS and YYNGEE. Trimming took off 4 bases at V and 4 bases at J, with 14 bases between the two ends. Complete variable domain (other parts from reference TRBV9 and TRBJ1-1): DSGVTQTPKHLITATGQRVTLRCSPRSGDLSVYWYQQSLDQGLQFLIQYYNGEERAKGNILERFSAQQFPDLHSELNLSSLELGDSALYFCASSTRGRGTEAFFGQGTRLTVV.